The T cell receptor beta chain described here comes from a study of T-cell memory formation after mild COVID-19. Study-wide points: The CD4+ clones that contracted clustered mainly within CM and EM, and the CD8+ clones concentrated in EMRA.

As for this clonotype: The antigen remains undetermined.

The CDR3 length is 16 residues. Germline V CDR1 and CDR2: MGHRA, YSYEKL. The junction had 2 bases not matched to a gene; V was cut back by 1 base and J by 3 bases. Constant-segment primers were used for 5'RACE, and the resulting TCR alpha and TCR beta cDNA libraries carried sample barcodes and UMIs. TCRdb re-derived calls from the 5' RACE reads in MiXCR, one entry per CDR3 protein. The sample lists about 81,000 distinct CDR3 sequences; about 23% were seen once. Sequenced material: PBMCs or a T cell subset sorted from them (not recorded which). The clonotype was recovered from a man aged 18 to 29 who had mild COVID-19 (a few samples of this study predate the infection). Cell type and time point are not known. The chain joins TRBV4-1 to TRBJ2-1; 11 nucleotides align to TRBD2. The CDR3 DNA sequence: TGCGCCAGCAGCCAAGTCGGACTAGCGGGCTACAATGAGCAGTTCTTC. Encoded protein: CASSQVGLAGYNEQFF.